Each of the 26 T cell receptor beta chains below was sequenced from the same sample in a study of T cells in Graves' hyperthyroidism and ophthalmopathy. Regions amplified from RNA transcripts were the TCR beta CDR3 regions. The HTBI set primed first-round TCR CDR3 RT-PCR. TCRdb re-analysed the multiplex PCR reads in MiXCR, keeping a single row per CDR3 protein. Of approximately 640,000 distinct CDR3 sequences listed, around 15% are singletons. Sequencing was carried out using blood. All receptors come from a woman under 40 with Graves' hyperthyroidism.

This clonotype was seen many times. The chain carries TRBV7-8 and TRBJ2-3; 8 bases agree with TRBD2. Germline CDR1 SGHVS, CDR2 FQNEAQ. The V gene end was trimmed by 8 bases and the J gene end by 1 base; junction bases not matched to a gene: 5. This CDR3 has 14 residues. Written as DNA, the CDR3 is TGTGCCAGCCTAGTCGGGAGGGGCACAGATACGCAGTATTTT. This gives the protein CASLVGRGTDTQYF.

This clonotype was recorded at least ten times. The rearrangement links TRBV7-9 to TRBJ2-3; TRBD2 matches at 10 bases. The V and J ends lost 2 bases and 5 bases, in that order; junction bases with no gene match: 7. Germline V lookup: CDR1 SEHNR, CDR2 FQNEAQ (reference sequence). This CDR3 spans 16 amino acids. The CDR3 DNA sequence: TGTGCCAGCAGCTTACCCCGAGCGGGAGGGGGAGATACGCAGTATTTT. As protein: CASSLPRAGGGDTQYF.

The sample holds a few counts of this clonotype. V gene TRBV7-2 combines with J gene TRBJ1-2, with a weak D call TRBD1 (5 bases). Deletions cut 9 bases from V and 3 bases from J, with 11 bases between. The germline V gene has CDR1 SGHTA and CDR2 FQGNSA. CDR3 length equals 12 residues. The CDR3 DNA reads TGTGCCAGTAGGGACCAGGACTATGGCTACACCTTC. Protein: CASRDQDYGYTF. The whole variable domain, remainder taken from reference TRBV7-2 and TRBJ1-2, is GAGVSQSPSNKVTEKGKDVELRCDPISGHTALYWYRQSLGQGLEFLIYFQGNSAPDKSGLPSDRFSAERTGGSVSTLTIQRTQQEDSAVYLCASRDQDYGYTFGSGTRLTVV.

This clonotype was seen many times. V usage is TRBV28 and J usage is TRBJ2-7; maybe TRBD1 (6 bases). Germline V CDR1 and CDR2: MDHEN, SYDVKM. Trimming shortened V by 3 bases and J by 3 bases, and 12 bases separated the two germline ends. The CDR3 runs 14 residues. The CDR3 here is CASSFPGQRYEQYF. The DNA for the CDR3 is TGTGCCAGCAGTTTTCCGGGACAACGCTACGAGCAGTACTTC. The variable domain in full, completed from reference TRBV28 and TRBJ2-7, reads DVKVTQSSRYLVKRTGEKVFLECVQDMDHENMFWYRQDPGLGLRLIYFSYDVKMKEKGDIPEGYSVSREKKERFSLILESASTNQTSMYLCASSFPGQRYEQYFGPGTRLTVT.

The CDR3 nucleotides are TGTGCCAGCAGTTACTCGGATGCCGGGGCCAACGTCCTGACTTTC. Its translation: CASSYSDAGANVLTF. The chain uses TRBV6-5 and TRBJ2-6; D remains unclear. The CDR3 has 15 amino acids. V gave up 0 bases and J gave up 4 bases, with 7 bases separating them. Germline loops: CDR1 MNHEY, CDR2 SVGAGI.

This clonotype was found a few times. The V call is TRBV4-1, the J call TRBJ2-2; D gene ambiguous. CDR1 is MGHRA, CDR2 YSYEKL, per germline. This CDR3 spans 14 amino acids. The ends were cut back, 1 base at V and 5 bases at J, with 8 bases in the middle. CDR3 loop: CASSQGWSTGELFF. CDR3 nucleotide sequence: TGCGCCAGCAGCCAAGGTTGGAGTACCGGGGAGCTGTTTTTT.

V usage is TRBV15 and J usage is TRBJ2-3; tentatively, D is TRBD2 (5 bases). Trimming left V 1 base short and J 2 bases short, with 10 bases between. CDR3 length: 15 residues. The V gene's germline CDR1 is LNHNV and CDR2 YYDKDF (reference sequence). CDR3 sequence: CATSRGGHDTDTQYF. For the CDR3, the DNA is TGTGCCACCAGCAGAGGCGGGCACGACACAGATACGCAGTATTTT.

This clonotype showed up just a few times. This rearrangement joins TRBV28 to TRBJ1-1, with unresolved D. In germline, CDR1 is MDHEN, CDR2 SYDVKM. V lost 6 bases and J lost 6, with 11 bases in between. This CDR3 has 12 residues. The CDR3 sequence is CASSPGEAEAFF. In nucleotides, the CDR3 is TGTGCCAGCAGCCCCGGAGAGGCTGAAGCTTTCTTT.

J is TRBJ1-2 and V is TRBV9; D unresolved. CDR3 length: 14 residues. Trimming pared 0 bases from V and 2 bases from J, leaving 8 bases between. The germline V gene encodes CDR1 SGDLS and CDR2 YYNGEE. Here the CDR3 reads CASSVDLLNYGYTF. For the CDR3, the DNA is TGTGCCAGCAGCGTAGACCTCCTGAACTATGGCTACACCTTC. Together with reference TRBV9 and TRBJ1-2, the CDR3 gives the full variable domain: DSGVTQTPKHLITATGQRVTLRCSPRSGDLSVYWYQQSLDQGLQFLIQYYNGEERAKGNILERFSAQQFPDLHSELNLSSLELGDSALYFCASSVDLLNYGYTFGSGTRLTVV.

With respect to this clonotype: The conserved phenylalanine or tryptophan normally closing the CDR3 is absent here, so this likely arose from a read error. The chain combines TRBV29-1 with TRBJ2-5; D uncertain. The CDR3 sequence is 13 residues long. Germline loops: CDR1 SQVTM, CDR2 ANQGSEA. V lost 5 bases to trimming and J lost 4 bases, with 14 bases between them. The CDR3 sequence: CSVPTSGSETQYL. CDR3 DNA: TGCAGCGTTCCGACATCGGGTTCAGAGACCCAGTACCTC.

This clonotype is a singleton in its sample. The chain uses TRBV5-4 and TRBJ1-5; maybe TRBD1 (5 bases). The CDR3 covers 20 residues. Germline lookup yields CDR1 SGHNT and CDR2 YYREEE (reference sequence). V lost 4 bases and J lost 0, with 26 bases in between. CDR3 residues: CASSLERWAGPFYSNQPQHF. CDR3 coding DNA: TGTGCCAGCAGCCTAGAAAGATGGGCAGGGCCCTTTTATAGCAATCAGCCCCAGCATTTT.

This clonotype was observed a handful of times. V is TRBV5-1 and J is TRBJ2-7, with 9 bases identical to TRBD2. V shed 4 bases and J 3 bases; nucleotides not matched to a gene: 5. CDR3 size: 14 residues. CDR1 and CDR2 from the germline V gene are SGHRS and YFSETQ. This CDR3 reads CASSAGLAHYEQYF. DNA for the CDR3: TGCGCCAGCAGCGCGGGACTAGCCCACTACGAGCAGTACTTC.

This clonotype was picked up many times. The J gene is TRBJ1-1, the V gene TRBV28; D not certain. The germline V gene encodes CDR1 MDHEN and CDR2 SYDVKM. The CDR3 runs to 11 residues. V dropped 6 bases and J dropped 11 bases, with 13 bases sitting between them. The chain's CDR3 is CASSLAEIAFF. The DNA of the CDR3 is TGTGCCAGCAGCCTAGCTGAGATCGCTTTCTTT.

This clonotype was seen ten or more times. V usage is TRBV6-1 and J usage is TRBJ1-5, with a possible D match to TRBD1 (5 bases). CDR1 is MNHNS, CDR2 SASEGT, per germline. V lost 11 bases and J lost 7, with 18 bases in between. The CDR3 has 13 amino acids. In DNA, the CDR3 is TGTGCCGGGTGGAACGGGGGAGGACAGCCCCAGCATTTT. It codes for CAGWNGGGQPQHF.

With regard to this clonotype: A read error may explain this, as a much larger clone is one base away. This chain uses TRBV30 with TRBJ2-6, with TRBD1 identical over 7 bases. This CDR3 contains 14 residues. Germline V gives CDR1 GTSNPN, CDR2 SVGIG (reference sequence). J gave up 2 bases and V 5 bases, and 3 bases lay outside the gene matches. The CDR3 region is CAWATGAGANVLTF. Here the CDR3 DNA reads TGTGCCTGGGCCACAGGGGCTGGGGCCAACGTCCTGACTTTC.

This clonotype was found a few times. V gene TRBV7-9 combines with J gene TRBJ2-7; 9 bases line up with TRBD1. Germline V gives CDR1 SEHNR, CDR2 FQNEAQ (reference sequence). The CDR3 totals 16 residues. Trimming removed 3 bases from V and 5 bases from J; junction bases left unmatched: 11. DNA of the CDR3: TGTGCCAGCAGCTTCGAACAGGGGGCGCGCACCAACGAGCAGTACTTC. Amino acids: CASSFEQGARTNEQYF.

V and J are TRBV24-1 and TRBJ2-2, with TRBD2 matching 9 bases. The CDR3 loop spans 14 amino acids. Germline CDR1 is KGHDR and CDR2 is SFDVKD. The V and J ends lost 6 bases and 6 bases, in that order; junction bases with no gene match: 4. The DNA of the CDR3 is TGTGCCACCAGTACGCTAGCGGGATCCGGGGAGCTGTTTTTT. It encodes CATSTLAGSGELFF.

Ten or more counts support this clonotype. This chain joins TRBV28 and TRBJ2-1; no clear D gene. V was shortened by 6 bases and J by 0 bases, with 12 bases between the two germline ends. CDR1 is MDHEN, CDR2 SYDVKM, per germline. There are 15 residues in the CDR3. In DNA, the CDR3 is TGTGCCAGCAGCGAAGACTTGTCCTCCTACAATGAGCAGTTCTTC. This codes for CASSEDLSSYNEQFF.

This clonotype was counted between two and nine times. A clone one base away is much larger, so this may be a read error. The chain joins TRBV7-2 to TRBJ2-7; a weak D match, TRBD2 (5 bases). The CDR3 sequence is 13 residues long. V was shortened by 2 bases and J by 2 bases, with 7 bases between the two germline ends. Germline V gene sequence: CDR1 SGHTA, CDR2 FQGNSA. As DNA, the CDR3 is TGTGCCAGCAGCTTAATGCGGGCCTACGAGCAGTACTTC. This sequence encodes CASSLMRAYEQYF.

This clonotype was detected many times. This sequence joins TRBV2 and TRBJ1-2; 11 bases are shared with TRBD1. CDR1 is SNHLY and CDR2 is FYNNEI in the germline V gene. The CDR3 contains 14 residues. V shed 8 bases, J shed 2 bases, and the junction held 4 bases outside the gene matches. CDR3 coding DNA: TGTGCCAGCCTCCGGGACAGGGGGAACTATGGCTACACCTTC. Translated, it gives CASLRDRGNYGYTF.

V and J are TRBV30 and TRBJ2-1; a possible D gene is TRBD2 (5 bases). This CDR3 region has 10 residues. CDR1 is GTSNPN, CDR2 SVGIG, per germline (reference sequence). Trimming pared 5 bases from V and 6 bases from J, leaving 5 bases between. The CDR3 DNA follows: TGTGCCTGGGGACTCAATGAGCAGTTCTTC. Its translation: CAWGLNEQFF.

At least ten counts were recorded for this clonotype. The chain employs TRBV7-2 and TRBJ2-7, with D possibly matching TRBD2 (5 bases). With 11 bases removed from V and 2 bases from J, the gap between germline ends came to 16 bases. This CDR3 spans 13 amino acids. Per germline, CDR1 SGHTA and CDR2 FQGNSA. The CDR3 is CAVLLDTTYEQYF. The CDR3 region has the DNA TGTGCCGTCTTACTAGATACCACCTACGAGCAGTACTTC.

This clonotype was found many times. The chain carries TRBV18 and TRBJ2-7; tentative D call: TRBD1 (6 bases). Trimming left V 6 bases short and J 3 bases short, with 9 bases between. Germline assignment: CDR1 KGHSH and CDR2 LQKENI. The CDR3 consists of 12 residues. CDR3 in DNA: TGTGCCAGCTCCCAGACAGGCTACGAGCAGTACTTC. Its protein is CASSQTGYEQYF.

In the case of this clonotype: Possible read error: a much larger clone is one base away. CDR3 nucleotides: TGTGCCAGCAGCCCCACCGCCTGGTTGGTTGGGGAGCTGTTTTTT. Its translation: CASSPTAWLVGELFF. The V and J genes are TRBV2 and TRBJ2-2; no clear D gene. There are 15 residues in the CDR3. Trimming left V 6 bases short and J 8 bases short, with 19 bases between. Germline CDR1 SNHLY, CDR2 FYNNEI. The full variable domain, completed using reference TRBV2 and TRBJ2-2, is EPEVTQTPSHQVTQMGQEVILRCVPISNHLYFYWYRQILGQKVEFLVSFYNNEISEKSEIFDDQFSVERPDGSNFTLKIRSTKLEDSAMYFCASSPTAWLVGELFFGEGSRLTVL.

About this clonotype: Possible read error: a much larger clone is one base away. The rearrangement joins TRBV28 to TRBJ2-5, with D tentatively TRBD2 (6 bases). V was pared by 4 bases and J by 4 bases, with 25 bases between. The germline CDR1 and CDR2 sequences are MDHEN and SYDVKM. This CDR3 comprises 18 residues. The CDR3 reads CASSYPGSAEGPRETQYF. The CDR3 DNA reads TGTGCCAGCAGTTACCCCGGGAGTGCCGAGGGGCCCCGAGAGACCCAGTACTTC.

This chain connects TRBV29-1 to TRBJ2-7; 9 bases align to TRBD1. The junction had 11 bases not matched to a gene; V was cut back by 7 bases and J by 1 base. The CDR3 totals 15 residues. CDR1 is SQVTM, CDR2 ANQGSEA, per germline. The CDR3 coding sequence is TGCAGCGCTGCTGTCCGGGACAGGGTTTCCTACGAGCAGTACTTC. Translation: CSAAVRDRVSYEQYF.